This T cell receptor (beta chain) was recovered during a study of cytomegalovirus exposure and HLA in healthy donors. General observations from the study: In a later analysis, several top co-occurrence clusters appeared linked to parvovirus B19, influenza, CMV and Epstein-Barr virus. Cytomegalovirus status, reportedly, was diagnosed with high specificity and sensitivity by the classifier. With DRB1 most and HLA-C fewest, TCR association rates differed between HLA loci in a later analysis.

In the PCR, 60 Vbeta and 13 Jbeta primers were used. TCRdb's copy holds only in-frame clones and misses some; the assay was immunoSEQ multiplex PCR. The repertoire consists of 150,000 to 200,000 clones, with just over 75% occurring once and the leading ten covering approximately 2.1%. About this clone: The antigen remains unidentified.

The material sequenced was PBMCs. The TCR comes from a man aged 30 to 45 in good health and CMV-seronegative.

CDR3 residues: CASSHTESGFDEQYF. CDR3 DNA: TGTGCCAGCAGCCACACTGAGTCAGGGTTCGACGAGCAGTACTTC. The chain has TRBV6-5 and TRBJ2-7; possible D gene TRBD1, 5 bases. CDR1 is MNHEY, CDR2 SVGAGI, per germline. The CDR3 contains 15 residues. The ends were cut back, 6 bases at V and 5 bases at J, with 20 bases in the middle.